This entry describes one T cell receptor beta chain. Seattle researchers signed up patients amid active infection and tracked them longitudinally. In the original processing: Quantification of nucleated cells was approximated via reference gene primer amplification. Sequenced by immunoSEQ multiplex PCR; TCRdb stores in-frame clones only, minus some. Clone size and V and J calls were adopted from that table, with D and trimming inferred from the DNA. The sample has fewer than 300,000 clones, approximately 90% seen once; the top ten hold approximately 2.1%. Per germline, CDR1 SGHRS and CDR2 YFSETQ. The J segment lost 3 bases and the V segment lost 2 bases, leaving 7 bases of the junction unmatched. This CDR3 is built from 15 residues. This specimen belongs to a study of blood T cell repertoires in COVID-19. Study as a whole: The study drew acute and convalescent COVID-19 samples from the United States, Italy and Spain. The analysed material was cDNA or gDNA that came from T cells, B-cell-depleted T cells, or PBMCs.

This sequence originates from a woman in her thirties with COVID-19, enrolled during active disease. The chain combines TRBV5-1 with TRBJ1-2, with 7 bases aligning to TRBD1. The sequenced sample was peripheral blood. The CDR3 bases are TGCGCCAGCAGCTTCCGGACAGGAGGGGACTATGGCTACACCTTC. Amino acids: CASSFRTGGDYGYTF. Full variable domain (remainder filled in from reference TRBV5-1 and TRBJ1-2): KAGVTQTPRYLIKTRGQQVTLSCSPISGHRSVSWYQQTPGQGLQFLFEYFSETQRNKGNFPGRFSGRQFSNSRSEMNVSTLELGDSALYLCASSFRTGGDYGYTFGSGTRLTVV.